This record concerns one TCR beta chain sequence. The target antigen is unknown. This may come from a read error, since a much larger clone is one base off. This CDR3 has 16 residues. The germline CDR1 and CDR2 sequences are KGHSH and LQKENI. Stable hyperthyroidism: no ophthalmopathy progression over 18 months of follow-up. Patients with uncontrolled infections, other autoimmune diseases, pregnancy or lactation were excluded. On the basis of clinical symptoms, serum thyroxine and TRAb, thyroid ultrasound and orbital computed tomography, diagnoses were made. RNA transcripts gave rise to amplified TCR beta CDR3 regions. The HTBI primer set was used in a first-round RT-PCR of the TCR CDR3. TCRdb re-called the multiplex PCR reads through MiXCR, storing one row per CDR3 protein. The sample has hundreds of thousands of distinct CDR3 sequences, about a fifth seen once. The data originate from a study of T cells in Graves' hyperthyroidism and ophthalmopathy. Study results and limitations: Most thyroid clonotypes expanded above 0.001 were also detected in blood.

The TCR was taken from a woman aged 18-29 years with Graves' hyperthyroidism. The sequencing sample was made of blood. The V gene is TRBV18, the J gene TRBJ2-7; 8 bases map to TRBD1. CDR3 sequence reads: CAISPPFRGQAYEQYF. Here the CDR3 DNA reads TGTGCCATCTCACCACCCTTCAGGGGGCAAGCCTACGAGCAGTACTTC.